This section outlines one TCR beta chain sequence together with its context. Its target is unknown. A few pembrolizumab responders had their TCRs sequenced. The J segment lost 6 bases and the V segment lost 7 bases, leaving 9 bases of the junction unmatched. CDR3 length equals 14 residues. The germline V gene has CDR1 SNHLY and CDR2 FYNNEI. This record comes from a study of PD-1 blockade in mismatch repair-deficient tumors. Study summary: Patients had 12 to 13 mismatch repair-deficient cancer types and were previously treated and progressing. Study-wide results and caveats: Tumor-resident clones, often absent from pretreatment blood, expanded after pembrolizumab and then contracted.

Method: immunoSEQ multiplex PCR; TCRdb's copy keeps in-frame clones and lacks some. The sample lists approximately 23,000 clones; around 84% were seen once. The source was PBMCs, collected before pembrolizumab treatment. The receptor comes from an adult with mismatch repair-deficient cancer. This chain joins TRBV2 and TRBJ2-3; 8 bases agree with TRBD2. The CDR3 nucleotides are TGTGCCAGCAAGGCTAGCGGGTCGGGGGATACGCAGTATTTT. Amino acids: CASKASGSGDTQYF. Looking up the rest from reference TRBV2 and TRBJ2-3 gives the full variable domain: EPEVTQTPSHQVTQMGQEVILRCVPISNHLYFYWYRQILGQKVEFLVSFYNNEISEKSEIFDDQFSVERPDGSNFTLKIRSTKLEDSAMYFCASKASGSGDTQYFGPGTRLTVL.